This T cell receptor (beta chain) was observed in a study of blood T cell repertoires in COVID-19. Produced via immunoSEQ multiplex PCR; TCRdb's table is partial and in-frame only. The sample records around 59,000 clones, approximately 80% being singletons. The clonotype originates from a human donor in a cohort sampled during active COVID-19. Sequencing was performed on peripheral blood.

The CDR3 loop is CASTIGGTQGSTGELFF. Written as DNA, the CDR3 is TGTGCCAGCACCATAGGGGGAACCCAGGGGTCCACCGGGGAGCTGTTTTTT. The chain links TRBV28 to TRBJ2-2; a possible D gene is TRBD1 (6 bases). Per the germline V gene, CDR1 is MDHEN and CDR2 is SYDVKM. V dropped 7 bases and J dropped 4 bases, with 22 bases sitting between them. CDR3 length: 17 residues.